The sequence of this TCR beta chain was determined in a study of T cells after yellow fever vaccination. This CDR3 region has 18 residues. CDR1 is SGDLS and CDR2 is YYNGEE in the germline V gene. With 0 bases removed from V and 0 bases from J, the gap between germline ends came to 17 bases. This clonotype was observed at least ten times. TCRdb re-called the 5' RACE reads through MiXCR, storing one row per CDR3 protein. The sample has 240,000 or so distinct CDR3 sequences; 6.9% are singletons. The chain couples TRBV9 to TRBJ2-3; D is ambiguous. Sequenced here: CD4+ T cells sorted from PBMCs, sampled 15 days after the yellow fever booster vaccination. The receptor's source is a man aged 25-40 years who received the YFV17D yellow fever vaccine. This CDR3 reads CASSVEDARPTSTDTQYF. The CDR3 bases are TGTGCCAGCAGCGTAGAGGACGCAAGGCCGACTAGCACAGATACGCAGTATTTT. The whole variable domain, filled in from reference TRBV9 and TRBJ2-3, reads DSGVTQTPKHLITATGQRVTLRCSPRSGDLSVYWYQQSLDQGLQFLIQYYNGEERAKGNILERFSAQQFPDLHSELNLSSLELGDSALYFCASSVEDARPTSTDTQYFGPGTRLTVL.